Below, 8 T cell receptor beta chains from the same sample are listed, as sequenced in a study of early T cells in non-severe SARS-CoV-2 infection. TCRdb used MiXCR to reprocess the 5' RACE reads, holding one entry per CDR3 protein. The data contain 100,000 to 130,000 distinct CDR3 sequences, 11% of them singletons. The specimen sequenced was whole blood. These receptors were taken from an adult who was a healthcare worker with PCR-confirmed SARS-CoV-2 infection or an uninfected control (not recorded which).

This clonotype was counted at least ten times. This chain links TRBV5-1 with TRBJ2-3, with D uncertain. CDR3 length: 15 amino acids. CDR1 and CDR2 from the germline V gene are SGHRS and YFSETQ. Trimming shortened V by 2 bases and J by 0 bases, and 10 bases separated the two germline ends. CDR3 loop: CASSLRRTSTDTQYF. CDR3 nucleotides: TGCGCCAGCAGCTTAAGGCGAACTAGCACAGATACGCAGTATTTT.

By share, this clonotype counts as medium-sized. The rearrangement links TRBV12-3 or TRBV12-4 to TRBJ1-2, with D perhaps TRBD1 (6 bases). Trimming left V 3 bases short and J 8 bases short, with 16 bases between. CDR3 length equals 14 residues. CDR3 coding DNA: TGTGCCAGCAGTTTCGAGGACAGAGCTCACGGCTACACCTTC. Its translation: CASSFEDRAHGYTF.

This clonotype appeared many times. The rearrangement links TRBV11-2 to TRBJ2-3, with TRBD1 as a possible D gene (5 bases). With 3 bases removed from V and 6 bases from J, the gap between germline ends came to 13 bases. The CDR3 contains 14 residues. Per the germline V gene, CDR1 is SGHAT and CDR2 is FQNNGV. The CDR3 is CASSFVAPGDTQYF. DNA for the CDR3: TGTGCCAGCAGCTTTGTCGCCCCAGGGGATACGCAGTATTTT.

The chain uses TRBV28 and TRBJ1-4, with D possibly being TRBD1 (6 bases). Germline V CDR1 and CDR2: MDHEN, SYDVKM. CDR3 length: 14 amino acids. V dropped 5 bases and J dropped 3 bases, with 10 bases sitting between them. The CDR3: CASSRGQSNEKLFF. CDR3 DNA: TGTGCCAGCAGTAGAGGACAGTCTAATGAAAAACTGTTTTTT.

V is TRBV28 and J is TRBJ2-1, with D hard to call. V lost 6 bases, J lost 12 bases, and 27 bases lay in between. The CDR3 has 16 residues. Germline V CDR1 and CDR2: MDHEN, SYDVKM. The CDR3 DNA is TGTGCCAGCAGCAGTTTAAGGTTGGATTCGCTGGCTGGGCAGTTCTTC. It yields the protein CASSSLRLDSLAGQFF.

The table lists this clonotype with many counts. The J gene is TRBJ2-1, the V gene TRBV29-1, with 7 bases identical to TRBD2. Trimming cost V 4 bases and J 6 bases; bases outside gene matches: 6. The CDR3 has 13 residues. CDR1 and CDR2 from the germline V gene are SQVTM and ANQGSEA. The CDR3 nucleotides read TGCAGCGTTGGTCCTAGCGGCTTCAATGAGCAGTTCTTC. Its translation: CSVGPSGFNEQFF.

This clonotype was observed many times. The V and J genes are TRBV15 and TRBJ1-4; D is perhaps TRBD1 (6 bases). This CDR3 has 13 amino acids. The V gene's germline CDR1 is LNHNV and CDR2 YYDKDF (reference sequence). Trimming took off 8 bases at V and 14 bases at J, with 21 bases between the two ends. CDR3: CATAGDNTYHLFF. Written as DNA, the CDR3 is TGTGCCACCGCAGGGGACAACACGTACCACCTGTTTTTT.

This clonotype showed up just a few times. The chain joins TRBV6-5 to TRBJ2-2; 9 positions match TRBD1. The length of the CDR3 is 18 residues. Trimming removed 5 bases from V and 0 bases from J; junction bases left unmatched: 10. In germline, CDR1 is MNHEY, CDR2 SVGAGI. Written as DNA, the CDR3 is TGTGCCAGCAGTGGAGACCCGGGACAGGGAACGAACACCGGGGAGCTGTTTTTT. Its protein product is CASSGDPGQGTNTGELFF.